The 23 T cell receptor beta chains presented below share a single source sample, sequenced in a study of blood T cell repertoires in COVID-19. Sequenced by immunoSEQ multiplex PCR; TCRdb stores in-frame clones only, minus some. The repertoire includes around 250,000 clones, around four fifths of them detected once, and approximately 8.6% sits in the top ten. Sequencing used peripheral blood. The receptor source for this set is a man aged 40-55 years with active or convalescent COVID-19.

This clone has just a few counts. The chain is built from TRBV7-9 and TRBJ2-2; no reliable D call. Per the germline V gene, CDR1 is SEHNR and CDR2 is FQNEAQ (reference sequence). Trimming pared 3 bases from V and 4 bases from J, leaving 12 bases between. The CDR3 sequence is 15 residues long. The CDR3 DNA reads TGTGCCAGCAGCTTCTCTAGATTGGCCACCGGGGAGCTGTTTTTT. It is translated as CASSFSRLATGELFF.

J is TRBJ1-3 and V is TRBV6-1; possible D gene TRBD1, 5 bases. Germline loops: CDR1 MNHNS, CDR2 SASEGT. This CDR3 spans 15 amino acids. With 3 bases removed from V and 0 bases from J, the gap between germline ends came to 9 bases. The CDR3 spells CASSDRAYSGNTIYF. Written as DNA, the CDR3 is TGTGCCAGCAGTGACAGGGCGTACTCTGGAAACACCATATATTTT.

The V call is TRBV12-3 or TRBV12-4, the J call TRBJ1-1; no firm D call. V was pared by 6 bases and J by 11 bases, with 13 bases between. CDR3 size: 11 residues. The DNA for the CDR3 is TGTGCCAGCAGCAAGACTCGAGTGGCTTTCTTT. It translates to CASSKTRVAFF.

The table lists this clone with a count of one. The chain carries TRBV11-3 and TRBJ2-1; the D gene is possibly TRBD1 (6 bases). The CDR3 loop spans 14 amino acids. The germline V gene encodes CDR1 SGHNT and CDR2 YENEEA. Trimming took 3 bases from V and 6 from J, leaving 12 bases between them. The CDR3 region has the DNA TGTGCCAGCAGCTTTCGAGGGGGTGGCAATGAGCAGTTCTTC. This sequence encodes CASSFRGGGNEQFF.

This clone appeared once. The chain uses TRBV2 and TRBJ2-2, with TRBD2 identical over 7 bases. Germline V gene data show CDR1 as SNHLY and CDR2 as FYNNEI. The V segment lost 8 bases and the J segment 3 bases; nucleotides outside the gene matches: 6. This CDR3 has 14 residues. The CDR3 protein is CASRWLADTGELFF. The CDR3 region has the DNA TGTGCCAGCCGCTGGCTAGCGGACACCGGGGAGCTGTTTTTT.

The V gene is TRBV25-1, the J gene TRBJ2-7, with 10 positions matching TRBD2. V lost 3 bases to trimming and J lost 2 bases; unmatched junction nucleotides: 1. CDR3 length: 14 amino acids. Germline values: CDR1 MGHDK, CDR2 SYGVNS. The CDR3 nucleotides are TGTGCCAGCAGTGATACTAGCGGGGCCTACGAGCAGTACTTC. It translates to CASSDTSGAYEQYF.

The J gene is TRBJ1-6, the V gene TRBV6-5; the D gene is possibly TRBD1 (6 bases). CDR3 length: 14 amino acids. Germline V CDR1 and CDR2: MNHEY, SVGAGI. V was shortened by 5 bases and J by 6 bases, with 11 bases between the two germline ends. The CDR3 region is CASSTGPLNSPLHF. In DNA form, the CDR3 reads TGTGCCAGCAGTACAGGGCCACTTAATTCACCCCTCCACTTT.

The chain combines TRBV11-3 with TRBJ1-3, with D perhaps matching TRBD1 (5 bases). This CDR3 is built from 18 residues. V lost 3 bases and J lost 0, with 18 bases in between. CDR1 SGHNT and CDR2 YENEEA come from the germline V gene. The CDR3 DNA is TGTGCCAGCAGCTTTCGGGACTCCCATCCACACTCTGGAAACACCATATATTTT. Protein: CASSFRDSHPHSGNTIYF.

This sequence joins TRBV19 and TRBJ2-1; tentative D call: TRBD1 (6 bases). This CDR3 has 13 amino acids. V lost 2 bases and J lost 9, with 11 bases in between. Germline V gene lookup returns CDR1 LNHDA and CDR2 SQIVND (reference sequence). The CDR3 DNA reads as TGTGCCAGTAGTATATCAGGGGCTAGTGAGCAGTTCTTC. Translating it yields CASSISGASEQFF.

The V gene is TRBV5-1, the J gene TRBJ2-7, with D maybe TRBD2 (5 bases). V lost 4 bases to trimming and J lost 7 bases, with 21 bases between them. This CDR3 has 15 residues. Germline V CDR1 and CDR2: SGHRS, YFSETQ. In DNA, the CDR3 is TGCGCCAGCAGCCACCGGGAAGCACCCTACGGAGAGCAGTACTTC. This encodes CASSHREAPYGEQYF.

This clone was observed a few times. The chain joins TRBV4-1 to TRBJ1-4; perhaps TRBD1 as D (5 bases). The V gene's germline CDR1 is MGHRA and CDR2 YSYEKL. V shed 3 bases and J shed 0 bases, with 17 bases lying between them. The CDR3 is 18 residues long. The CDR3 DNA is TGCGCCAGCAGCCAGGGAATGGGAGGGACTGCAACTAATGAAAAACTGTTTTTT. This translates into CASSQGMGGTATNEKLFF.

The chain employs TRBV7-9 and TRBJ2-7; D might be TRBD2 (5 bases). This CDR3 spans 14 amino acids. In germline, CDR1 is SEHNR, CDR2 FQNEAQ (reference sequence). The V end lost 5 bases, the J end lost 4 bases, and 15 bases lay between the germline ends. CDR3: CASSPSGGQYEQYF. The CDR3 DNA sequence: TGTGCCAGCAGCCCCTCCGGAGGCCAATACGAGCAGTACTTC.

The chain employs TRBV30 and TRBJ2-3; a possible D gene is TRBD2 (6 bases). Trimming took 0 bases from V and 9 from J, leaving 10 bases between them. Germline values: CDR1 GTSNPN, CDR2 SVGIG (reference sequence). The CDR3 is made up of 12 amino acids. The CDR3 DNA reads TGTGCCTGGAGTGTGTTGGAGGGAACGCAGTATTTT. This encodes CAWSVLEGTQYF. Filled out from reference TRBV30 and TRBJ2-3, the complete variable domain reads SQTIHQWPATLVQPVGSPLSLECTVEGTSNPNLYWYRQAAGRGLQLLFYSVGIGQISSEVPQNLSASRPQDRQFILSSKKLLLSDSGFYLCAWSVLEGTQYFGPGTRLTVL.

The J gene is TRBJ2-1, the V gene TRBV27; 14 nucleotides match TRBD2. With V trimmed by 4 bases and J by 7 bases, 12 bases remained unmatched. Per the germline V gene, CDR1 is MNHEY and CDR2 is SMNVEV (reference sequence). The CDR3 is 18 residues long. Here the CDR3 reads CASSSPWTSGGFLNEQFF. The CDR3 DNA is TGTGCCAGCAGTTCCCCCTGGACTAGCGGGGGGTTCTTGAATGAGCAGTTCTTC.

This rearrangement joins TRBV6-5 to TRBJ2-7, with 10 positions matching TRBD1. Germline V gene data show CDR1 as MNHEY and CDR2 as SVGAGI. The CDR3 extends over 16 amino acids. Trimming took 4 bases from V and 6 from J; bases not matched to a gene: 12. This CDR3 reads CASSLTGGTGEGEQYF. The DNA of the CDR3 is TGTGCCAGCAGTTTGACCGGAGGGACAGGGGAGGGCGAGCAGTACTTC.

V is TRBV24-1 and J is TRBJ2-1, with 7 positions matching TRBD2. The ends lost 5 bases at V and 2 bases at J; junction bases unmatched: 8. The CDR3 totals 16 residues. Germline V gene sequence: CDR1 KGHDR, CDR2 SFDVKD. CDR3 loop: CATSGAGVLAYNEQFF. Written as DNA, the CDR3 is TGTGCCACCAGTGGGGCGGGAGTATTAGCCTACAATGAGCAGTTCTTC.

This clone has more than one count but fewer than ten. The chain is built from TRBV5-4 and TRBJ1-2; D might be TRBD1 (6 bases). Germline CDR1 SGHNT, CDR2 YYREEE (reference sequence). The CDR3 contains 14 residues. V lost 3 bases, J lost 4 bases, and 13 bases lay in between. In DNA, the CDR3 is TGTGCCAGCAGCTCGTCCGGGACATTCTATGGCTACACCTTC. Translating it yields CASSSSGTFYGYTF. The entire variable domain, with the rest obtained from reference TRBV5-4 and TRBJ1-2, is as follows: ETGVTQSPTHLIKTRGQQVTLRCSSQSGHNTVSWYQQALGQGPQFIFQYYREEENGRGNFPPRFSGLQFPNYSSELNVNALELDDSALYLCASSSSGTFYGYTFGSGTRLTVV.

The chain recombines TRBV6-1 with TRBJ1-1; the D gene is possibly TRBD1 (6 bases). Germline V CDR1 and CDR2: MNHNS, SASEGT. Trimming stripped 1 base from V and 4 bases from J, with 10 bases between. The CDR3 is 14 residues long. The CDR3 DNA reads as TGTGCCAGCAGTGAAGTGGACAGATTCACTGAAGCTTTCTTT. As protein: CASSEVDRFTEAFF.

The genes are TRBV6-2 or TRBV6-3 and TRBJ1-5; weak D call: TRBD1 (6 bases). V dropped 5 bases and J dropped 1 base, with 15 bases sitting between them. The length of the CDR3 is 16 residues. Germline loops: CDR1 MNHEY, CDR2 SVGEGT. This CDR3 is CASSIQGMESNQPQHF. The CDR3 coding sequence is TGTGCCAGCAGTATACAGGGAATGGAGAGCAATCAGCCCCAGCATTTT.

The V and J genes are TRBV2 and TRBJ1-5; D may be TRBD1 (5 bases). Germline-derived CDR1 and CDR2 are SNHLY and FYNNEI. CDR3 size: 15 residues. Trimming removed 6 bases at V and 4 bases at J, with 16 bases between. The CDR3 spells CASRTIGEANQPQHF. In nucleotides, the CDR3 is TGTGCCAGCAGAACGATAGGGGAGGCAAATCAGCCCCAGCATTTT.

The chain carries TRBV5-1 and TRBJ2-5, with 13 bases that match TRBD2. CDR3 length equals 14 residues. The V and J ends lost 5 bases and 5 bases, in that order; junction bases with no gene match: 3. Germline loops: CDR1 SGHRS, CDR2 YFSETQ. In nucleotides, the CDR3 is TGCGCCAGCAGGGGACTAGCGGGAACGGAGACCCAGTACTTC. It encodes CASRGLAGTETQYF.

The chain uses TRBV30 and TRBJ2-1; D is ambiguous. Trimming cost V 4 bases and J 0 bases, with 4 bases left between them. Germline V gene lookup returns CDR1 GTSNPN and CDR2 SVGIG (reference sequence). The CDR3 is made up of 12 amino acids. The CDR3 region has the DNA TGTGCCTGGACTTTCTCCTACAATGAGCAGTTCTTC. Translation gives CAWTFSYNEQFF.

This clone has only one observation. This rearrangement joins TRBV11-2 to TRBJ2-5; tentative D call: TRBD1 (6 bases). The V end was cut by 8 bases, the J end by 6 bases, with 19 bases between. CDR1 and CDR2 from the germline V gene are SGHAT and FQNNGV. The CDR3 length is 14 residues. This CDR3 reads CASEPNRALQTQYF. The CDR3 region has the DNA TGTGCCAGCGAGCCGAACAGGGCCTTACAGACCCAGTACTTC.